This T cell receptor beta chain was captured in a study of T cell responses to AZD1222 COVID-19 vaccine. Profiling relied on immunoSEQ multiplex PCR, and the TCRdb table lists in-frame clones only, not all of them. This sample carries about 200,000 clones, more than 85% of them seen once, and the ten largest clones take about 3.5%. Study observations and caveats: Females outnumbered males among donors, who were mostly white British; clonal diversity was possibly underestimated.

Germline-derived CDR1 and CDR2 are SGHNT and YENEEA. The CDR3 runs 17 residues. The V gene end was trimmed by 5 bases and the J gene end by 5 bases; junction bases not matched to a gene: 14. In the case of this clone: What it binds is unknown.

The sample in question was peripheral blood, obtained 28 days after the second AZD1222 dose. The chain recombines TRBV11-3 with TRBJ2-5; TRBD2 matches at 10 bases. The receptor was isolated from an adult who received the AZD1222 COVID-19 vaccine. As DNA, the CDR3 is TGTGCCAGCAGCCCCGGTCAGCTAGCGGGAGCGGAGGAGACCCAGTACTTC. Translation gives CASSPGQLAGAEETQYF.